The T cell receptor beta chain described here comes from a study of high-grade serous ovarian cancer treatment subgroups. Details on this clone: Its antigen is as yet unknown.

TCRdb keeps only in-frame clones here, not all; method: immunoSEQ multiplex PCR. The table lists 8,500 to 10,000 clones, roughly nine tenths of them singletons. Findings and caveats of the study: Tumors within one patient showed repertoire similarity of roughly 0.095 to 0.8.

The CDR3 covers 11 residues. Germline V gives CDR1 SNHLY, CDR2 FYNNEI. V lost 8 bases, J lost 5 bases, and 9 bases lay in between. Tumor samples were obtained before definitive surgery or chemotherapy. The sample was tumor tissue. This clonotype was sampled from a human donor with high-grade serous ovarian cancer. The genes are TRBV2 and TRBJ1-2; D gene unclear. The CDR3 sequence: CASGLAYGYTF. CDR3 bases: TGTGCCAGCGGGTTGGCTTATGGCTACACCTTC.